These T cell receptor beta chains were read from a single sample in a study of T cell repertoires in cytomegalovirus infection. MiXCR, applied by TCRdb to the reads, yields one record per CDR3 protein. This sample has under 300,000 distinct CDR3 sequences; 20% to 25% occur once, and the top ten carry about 21%. The antigens of these receptors remain unknown. The specimen was cultured PBMCs, collected from culture after CMV antigen stimulation. These receptors were obtained from a human donor in good health (CMV status not recorded). Some clones in this sample may be carry-over from other donors' samples. Both conserved end residues are part of each CDR3. The D gene is left open where the match is weak. Only part of the rows carry a size: once, few, many, or a class if the clone is expanded.

d_call j_call clone_size v_call cdr3_nt cdr3_aa
. TRBJ2-7 many TRBV7-6 TGTGCCAGCAGCTTAGACCTTGGGCCGTCCTACGAGCAGTACTTC CASSLDLGPSYEQYF
. TRBJ1-1 many TRBV7-2 TGTGCCAGCAGCTCCGTCGGGGGACGCACTGAAGCTTTCTTT CASSSVGGRTEAFF
TRBD1 TRBJ2-2 few TRBV24-1 TGTGCCACCAGTGATCCGGGACAGCTGAACGGGGAGCTGTTTTTT CATSDPGQLNGELFF
TRBD1 TRBJ1-1 few TRBV4-3 TGCGCCAGCAGCCAAGATGGGGACAGGGAGACTGAAGCTTTCTTT CASSQDGDRETEAFF
TRBD2 TRBJ2-1 many TRBV7-2 TGTGCCAGCAGCCCCGAAGGACTAGCGGGGTACAATGAGCAGTTCTTC CASSPEGLAGYNEQFF
. TRBJ2-7 few TRBV4-1 TGCGCCAGCAGCCAAGGTCTACAGGGTATCTACGAGCAGTACTTC CASSQGLQGIYEQYF
. TRBJ2-3 many TRBV7-2 TGTGCCAGCAGCTTAAATCCCGGGAGAGGCACAGATACGCAGTATTTT CASSLNPGRGTDTQYF
TRBD1 TRBJ1-2 few TRBV18 TGTGCCAGCTCACCGGGACAGGGGGCTTATGGCTACACCTTC CASSPGQGAYGYTF
. TRBJ2-7 . TRBV2 TGTGCCAGCAGTGGCGCGGGGTTTTTCTACGAGCAGTACTTC CASSGAGFFYEQYF
TRBD1 TRBJ2-6 many TRBV6-1 TGTGCCAGCAGTGGCCGGGGACAGGGGTACTCTGGGGCCAACGTCCTGACTTTC CASSGRGQGYSGANVLTF
. TRBJ2-3 many TRBV6-2/TRBV6-3 TGTGCCAGCAGTTTAAGACTGCGGAAGAGCACAGATACGCAGTATTTT CASSLRLRKSTDTQYF
TRBD1 TRBJ2-5 . TRBV11-2 TGTGCCAGCAGCTTAGAGGGTCGGACAGGGGGCCAGGAGACCCAGTACTTC CASSLEGRTGGQETQYF
. TRBJ1-1 . TRBV5-1 TGCGCCAGCAGCTTGGAAGGGGGAATGGAAGCTTTCTTT CASSLEGGMEAFF
TRBD1 TRBJ1-5 . TRBV2 TGTGCCAGCAGGGGGACAGGAGTCAATCAGCCCCAGCATTTT CASRGTGVNQPQHF
. TRBJ2-1 . TRBV4-1 TGCGCCAGCAGCCAAGGTCCGGGGGAATACAATGAGCAGTTCTTC CASSQGPGEYNEQFF
. TRBJ2-2 . TRBV7-6 TGTGCCAGCAGCTCTATTACCGCTAACACCGGGGAGCTGTTTTTT CASSSITANTGELFF
. TRBJ1-2 many TRBV4-1 TGCGCCAGCAGCCCGGCTGTAGGTTTATATGGCTACACCTTC CASSPAVGLYGYTF
TRBD2 TRBJ2-1 . TRBV12-3/TRBV12-4 TGTGCCAGCACCCCGGGACTAAATTTAGATGAGCAGTTCTTC CASTPGLNLDEQFF
. TRBJ2-5 . TRBV5-5 TGTGCCAGCAGCTTGGTGGCAGCAAGATTCCAAGAGACCCAGTACTTC CASSLVAARFQETQYF
. TRBJ1-5 many TRBV7-2 TGTGCCAGCAGCTTAGTTCCGTCGTTCGGACGGTTCGGGGCTCATAGCAATCAGCCCCAGCATTTT CASSLVPSFGRFGAHSNQPQHF
. TRBJ2-5 few TRBV20-1 TGCAGTGCTAGGTCGGACAAAGAGACCCAGTACTTC CSARSDKETQYF
. TRBJ2-7 few TRBV9 TGTGCCAGCAGCGTAGCGGGGAGGGGGGGCGAGCAGTACTTC CASSVAGRGGEQYF
. TRBJ2-1 few TRBV7-8 TGTGCCAGCAGCCAACGGGCTTATAATGAGCAGTTCTTC CASSQRAYNEQFF
. TRBJ1-2 few TRBV7-9 TGTGCCAGCAGCCCGCGGACTAACTATGGCTACACCTTC CASSPRTNYGYTF
. TRBJ1-5 . TRBV7-2 TGTGCCAGCAGCTTATTTGCCCCCCCGACCGCGAATAGCAATCAGCCCCAGCATTTT CASSLFAPPTANSNQPQHF
TRBD2 TRBJ2-3 . TRBV6-5 TGTGCCAGCAGCGAGCGGGAGGACACAGATACGCAGTATTTT CASSEREDTDTQYF
. TRBJ2-5 few TRBV6-5 TGTGCCAGCAGTTACCTTACAAGGTGGGAGGAGACCCAGTACTTC CASSYLTRWEETQYF
. TRBJ1-6 few TRBV11-2 TGTGCCAGCAGCTTAGAGCCAGAACTTTCACCCCTCCACTTT CASSLEPELSPLHF
. TRBJ1-4 few TRBV4-1 TGCGCCAGCAGCCAAAGGGGCAGGGTGGGTGAAAAACTGTTTTTT CASSQRGRVGEKLFF
TRBD1 TRBJ1-4 few TRBV20-1 TGCAGTGCTAGAGATCTGGCAGGGGGCTTAAAAGAAAAACTGTTTTTT CSARDLAGGLKEKLFF
. TRBJ2-3 many TRBV7-6 TGTGCCAGCAGCTACGGCACTTCCGTTCGAGATACGCAGTATTTT CASSYGTSVRDTQYF
TRBD2 TRBJ2-1 . TRBV6-2/TRBV6-3 TGTGCCAGCAGTTCTTGGGGCGGGAGGGCTAATGAGCAGTTCTTC CASSSWGGRANEQFF
. TRBJ1-4 many TRBV7-2 TGTGCCAGCAGCTTTGGAATTAATGAAAAACTGTTTTTT CASSFGINEKLFF
TRBD2 TRBJ2-3 many TRBV7-2 TGTGCCAGCAGCTTAATGGGCCTAGCGGGCACAGATACGCAGTATTTT CASSLMGLAGTDTQYF
TRBD1 TRBJ1-3 once TRBV19 TGTGCCAGTAGTCGACAGGGGGCGTTAGGGCAGGACACCATATATTTT CASSRQGALGQDTIYF
. TRBJ2-5 . TRBV15 TGTGCCACCAGCAGTCGGTTCACGGCGTTACGACAAGAGACCCAGTACTTC CATSSRFTALRQETQYF
. TRBJ2-3 . TRBV19 TGTGCCAGTAGTCCCACCCCCGGGGCAGATACGCAGTATTTT CASSPTPGADTQYF
TRBD1 TRBJ2-7 few TRBV6-2/TRBV6-3 TGTGCCAGCAGGACCAGGGGGCAAGCCCCCTACGAGCAGTACTTC CASRTRGQAPYEQYF
. TRBJ1-2 . TRBV12-3/TRBV12-4 TGTGCCAGCAGCCCCTCTCTGGCCGGCTACACCTTC CASSPSLAGYTF
. TRBJ2-1 many TRBV7-2 TGTGCCAGCAGCTTAGATGTTGGCTATGAGCAGTTCTTC CASSLDVGYEQFF
TRBD2 TRBJ2-3 . TRBV9 TGTGCCAGCAGCGTAGGAAACATCGGGGGGGATACGCAGTATTTT CASSVGNIGGDTQYF
TRBD1 TRBJ2-5 many TRBV11-2 TGTGCCAGCAGCGTACAGGGGAACCAAGAGACCCAGTACTTC CASSVQGNQETQYF
. TRBJ1-2 many TRBV11-2 TGTGCCAGCAGCTTAGCCAACTATGGCTACACCTTC CASSLANYGYTF
. TRBJ2-1 many TRBV7-2 TGTGCCAGCAGCTTAGCCTCGAAGGCGGATGAGCAGTTCTTC CASSLASKADEQFF
. TRBJ2-3 few TRBV11-3 TGTGCCAGCAGCTTACCCTGGGTCCCCGATACGCAGTATTTT CASSLPWVPDTQYF
. TRBJ1-1 few TRBV10-3 TGTGCCATCTCAAAGGAGACAGCGAACACTGAAGCTTTCTTT CAISKETANTEAFF
TRBD1 TRBJ2-5 . TRBV4-1 TGCGCCAGCAGCCAAGATAGGGGACAGGGAGAGACCCAGTACTTC CASSQDRGQGETQYF
TRBD1 TRBJ2-3 . TRBV19 TGTGCCAGTAGTATTAGGAGCCAGGGGGCGAACCCAGATACGCAGTATTTT CASSIRSQGANPDTQYF
. TRBJ2-7 . TRBV7-9 TGTGCCAGCAGCTTAGGCAGGGCGGAGACCTACGAGCAGTACTTC CASSLGRAETYEQYF
. TRBJ1-2 . TRBV7-9 TGTGCCAGCAGCCCTCGGACAGATTCTAGCTACACCTTC CASSPRTDSSYTF
. TRBJ2-1 . TRBV29-1 TGCAGCGTTGATCTAGGGCAGCTTGAGCAGTTCTTC CSVDLGQLEQFF